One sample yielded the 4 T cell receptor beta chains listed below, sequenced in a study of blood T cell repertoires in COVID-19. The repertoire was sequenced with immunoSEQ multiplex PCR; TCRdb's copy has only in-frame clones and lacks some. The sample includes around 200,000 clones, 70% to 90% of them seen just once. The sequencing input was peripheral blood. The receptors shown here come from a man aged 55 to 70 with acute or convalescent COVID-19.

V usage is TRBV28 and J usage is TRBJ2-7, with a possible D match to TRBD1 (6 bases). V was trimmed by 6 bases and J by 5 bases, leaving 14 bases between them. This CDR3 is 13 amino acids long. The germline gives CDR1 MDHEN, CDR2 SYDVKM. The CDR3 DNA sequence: TGTGCCAGCAGACTAGGACAGTTCGACGAGCAGTACTTC. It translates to CASRLGQFDEQYF.

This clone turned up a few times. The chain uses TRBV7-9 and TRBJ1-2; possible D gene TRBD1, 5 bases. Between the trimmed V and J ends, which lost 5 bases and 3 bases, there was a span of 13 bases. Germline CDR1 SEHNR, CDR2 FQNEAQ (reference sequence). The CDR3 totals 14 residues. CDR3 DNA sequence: TGTGCCAGCAGCCCCCAGGGAAAATACTATGGCTACACCTTC. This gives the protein CASSPQGKYYGYTF.

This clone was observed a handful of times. As DNA, the CDR3 is TGTGCCAGCAGCTTAGGGGGGCGGTCCGCGAACACCGGGGAGCTGTTTTTT. Translation gives CASSLGGRSANTGELFF. The chain couples TRBV11-2 to TRBJ2-2; D possibly corresponds to TRBD1 (6 bases). From germline, CDR1 is SGHAT and CDR2 FQNNGV. V was trimmed by 1 base and J by 0 bases, leaving 12 bases between them. This CDR3 contains 17 residues. The whole variable domain, remainder taken from reference TRBV11-2 and TRBJ2-2, is EAGVAQSPRYKIIEKRQSVAFWCNPISGHATLYWYQQILGQGPKLLIQFQNNGVVDDSQLPKDRFSAERLKGVDSTLKIQPAKLEDSAVYLCASSLGGRSANTGELFFGEGSRLTVL.

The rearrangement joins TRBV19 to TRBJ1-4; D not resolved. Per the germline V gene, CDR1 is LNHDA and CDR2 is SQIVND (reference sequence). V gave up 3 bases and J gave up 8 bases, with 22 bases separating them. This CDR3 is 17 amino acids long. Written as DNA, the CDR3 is TGTGCCAGTAGTATCCTCCTTTCGTTTAGGGAGAGGGAAAAACTGTTTTTT. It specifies CASSILLSFREREKLFF.